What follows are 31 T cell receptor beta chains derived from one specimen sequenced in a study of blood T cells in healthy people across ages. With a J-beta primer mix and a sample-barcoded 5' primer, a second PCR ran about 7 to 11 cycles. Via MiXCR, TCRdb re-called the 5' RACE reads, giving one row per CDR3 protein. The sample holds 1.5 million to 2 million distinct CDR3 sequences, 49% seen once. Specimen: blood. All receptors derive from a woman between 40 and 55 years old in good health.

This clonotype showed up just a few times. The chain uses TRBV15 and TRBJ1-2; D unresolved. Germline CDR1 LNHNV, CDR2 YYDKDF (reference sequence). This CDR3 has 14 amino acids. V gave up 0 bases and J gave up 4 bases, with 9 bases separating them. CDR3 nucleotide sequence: TGTGCCACCAGCAGAGAGAAGGTTATCTATGGCTACACCTTC. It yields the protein CATSREKVIYGYTF.

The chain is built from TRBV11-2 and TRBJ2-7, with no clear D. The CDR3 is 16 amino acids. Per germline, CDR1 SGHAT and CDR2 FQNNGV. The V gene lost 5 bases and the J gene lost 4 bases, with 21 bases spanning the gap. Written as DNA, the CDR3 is TGTGCCAGCAGCCCGATGGCCACAGACCCTACATACGAGCAGTACTTC. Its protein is CASSPMATDPTYEQYF.

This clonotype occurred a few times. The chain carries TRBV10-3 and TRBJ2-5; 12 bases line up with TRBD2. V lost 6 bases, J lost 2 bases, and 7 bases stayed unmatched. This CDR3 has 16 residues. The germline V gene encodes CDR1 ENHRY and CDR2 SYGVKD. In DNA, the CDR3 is TGTGCCATCAGGGGAGGACTAGCGGGGTTTCAAGAGACCCAGTACTTC. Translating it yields CAIRGGLAGFQETQYF.

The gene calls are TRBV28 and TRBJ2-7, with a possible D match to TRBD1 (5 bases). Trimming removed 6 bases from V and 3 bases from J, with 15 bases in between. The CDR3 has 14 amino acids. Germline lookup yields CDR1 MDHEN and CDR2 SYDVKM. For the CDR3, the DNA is TGTGCCAGCAGACTCTCAGGGCTACTCTACGAGCAGTACTTC. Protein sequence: CASRLSGLLYEQYF.

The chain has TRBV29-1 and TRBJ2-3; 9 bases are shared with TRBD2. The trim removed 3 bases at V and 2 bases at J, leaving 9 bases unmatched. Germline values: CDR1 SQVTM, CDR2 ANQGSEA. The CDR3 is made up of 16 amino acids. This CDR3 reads CSVEVPSGTNTDTQYF. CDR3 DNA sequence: TGCAGCGTTGAGGTCCCTAGCGGGACTAACACAGATACGCAGTATTTT.

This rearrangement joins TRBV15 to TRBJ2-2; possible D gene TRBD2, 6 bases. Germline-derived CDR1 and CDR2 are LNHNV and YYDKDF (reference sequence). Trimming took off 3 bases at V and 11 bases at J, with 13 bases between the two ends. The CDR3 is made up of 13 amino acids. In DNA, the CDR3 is TGTGCCACCAGCAGGGGCCTGGGAGGAGAGCTGTTTTTT. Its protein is CATSRGLGGELFF.

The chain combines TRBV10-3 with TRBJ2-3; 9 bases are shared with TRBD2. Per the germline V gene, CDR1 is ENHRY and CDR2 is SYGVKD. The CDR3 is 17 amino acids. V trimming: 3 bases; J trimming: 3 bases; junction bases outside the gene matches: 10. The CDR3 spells CAISDTTSGGGTDTQYF. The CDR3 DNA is TGTGCCATCAGTGACACGACTAGCGGTGGGGGGACAGATACGCAGTATTTT.

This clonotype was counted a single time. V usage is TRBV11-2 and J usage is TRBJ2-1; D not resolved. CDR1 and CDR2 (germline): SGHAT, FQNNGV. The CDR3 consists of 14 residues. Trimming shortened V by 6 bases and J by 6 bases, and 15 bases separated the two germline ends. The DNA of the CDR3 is TGTGCCAGCAGTCAATCTAACTCTGTCAATGAGCAGTTCTTC. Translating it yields CASSQSNSVNEQFF.

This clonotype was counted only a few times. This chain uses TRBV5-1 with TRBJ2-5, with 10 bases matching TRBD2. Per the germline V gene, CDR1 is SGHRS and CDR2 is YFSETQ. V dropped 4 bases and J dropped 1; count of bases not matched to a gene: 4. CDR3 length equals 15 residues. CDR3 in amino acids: CASSGGLASQETQYF. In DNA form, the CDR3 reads TGCGCCAGCAGCGGGGGACTAGCGAGCCAAGAGACCCAGTACTTC. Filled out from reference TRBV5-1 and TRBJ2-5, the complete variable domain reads KAGVTQTPRYLIKTRGQQVTLSCSPISGHRSVSWYQQTPGQGLQFLFEYFSETQRNKGNFPGRFSGRQFSNSRSEMNVSTLELGDSALYLCASSGGLASQETQYFGPGTRLLVL.

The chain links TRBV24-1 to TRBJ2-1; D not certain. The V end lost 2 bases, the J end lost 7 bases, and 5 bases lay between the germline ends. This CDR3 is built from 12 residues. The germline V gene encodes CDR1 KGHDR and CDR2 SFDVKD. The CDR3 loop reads CATSDSRNEQFF. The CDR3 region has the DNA TGTGCCACCAGTGATTCCCGGAATGAGCAGTTCTTC.

CDR3 loop: CASSFSPSGWDEQFF. The CDR3 DNA reads TGTGCCAGCAGCTTTTCCCCTAGCGGGTGGGATGAGCAGTTCTTC. The chain has TRBV7-9 and TRBJ2-1, with 8 bases fitting TRBD2. From germline, CDR1 is SEHNR and CDR2 FQNEAQ (reference sequence). The CDR3 has 15 residues. With V trimmed by 3 bases and J by 8 bases, 9 bases remained unmatched.

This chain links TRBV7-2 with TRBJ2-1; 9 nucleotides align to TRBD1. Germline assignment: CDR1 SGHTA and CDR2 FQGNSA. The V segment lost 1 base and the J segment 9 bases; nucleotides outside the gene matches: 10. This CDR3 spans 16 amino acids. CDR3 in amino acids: CASSLDLGTGLCEQFF. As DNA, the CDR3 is TGTGCCAGCAGCTTAGACCTGGGGACAGGGTTGTGTGAGCAGTTCTTC. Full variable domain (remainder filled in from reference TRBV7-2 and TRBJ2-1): GAGVSQSPSNKVTEKGKDVELRCDPISGHTALYWYRQSLGQGLEFLIYFQGNSAPDKSGLPSDRFSAERTGGSVSTLTIQRTQQEDSAVYLCASSLDLGTGLCEQFFGPGTRLTVL.

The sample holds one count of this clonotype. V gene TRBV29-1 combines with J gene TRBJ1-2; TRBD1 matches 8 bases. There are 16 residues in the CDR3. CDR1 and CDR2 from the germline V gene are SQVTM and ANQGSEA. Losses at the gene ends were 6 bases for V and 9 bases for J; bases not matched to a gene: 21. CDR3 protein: CSVSLDRTGRGYSYTF. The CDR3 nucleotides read TGCAGCGTGAGTTTGGACCGGACAGGGAGGGGTTATAGCTACACCTTC.

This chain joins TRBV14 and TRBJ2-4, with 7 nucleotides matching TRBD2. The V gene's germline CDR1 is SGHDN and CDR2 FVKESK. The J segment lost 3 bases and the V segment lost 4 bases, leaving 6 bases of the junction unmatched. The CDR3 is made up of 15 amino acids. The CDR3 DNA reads TGTGCCAGCAGCCCCGCATCGGGGGGCAAAAACATTCAGTACTTC. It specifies CASSPASGGKNIQYF.

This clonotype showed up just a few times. The CDR3 DNA reads as TGTGCCAGCAGCGCTTCGGGGTACCGTGGCTACACCTTC. Translating it yields CASSASGYRGYTF. This sequence joins TRBV27 and TRBJ1-2; D gene uncertain. Germline CDR1 and CDR2: MNHEY and SMNVEV (reference sequence). The V and J ends lost 6 bases and 7 bases respectively, with 15 bases between them. The CDR3 loop spans 13 amino acids.

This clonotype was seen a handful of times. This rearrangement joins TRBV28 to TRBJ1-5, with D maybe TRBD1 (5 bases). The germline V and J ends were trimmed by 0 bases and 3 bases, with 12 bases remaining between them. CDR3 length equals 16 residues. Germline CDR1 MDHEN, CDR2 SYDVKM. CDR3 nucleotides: TGTGCCAGCAGTTTATGGGGCCGGGGCTCCAATCAGCCCCAGCATTTT. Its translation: CASSLWGRGSNQPQHF.

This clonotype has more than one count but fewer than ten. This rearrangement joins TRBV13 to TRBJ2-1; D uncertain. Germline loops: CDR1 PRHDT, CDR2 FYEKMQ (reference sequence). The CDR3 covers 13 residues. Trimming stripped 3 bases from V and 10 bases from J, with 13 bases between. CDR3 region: CASSFKGAGEQFF. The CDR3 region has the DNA TGTGCCAGCAGCTTCAAGGGCGCCGGAGAGCAGTTCTTC.

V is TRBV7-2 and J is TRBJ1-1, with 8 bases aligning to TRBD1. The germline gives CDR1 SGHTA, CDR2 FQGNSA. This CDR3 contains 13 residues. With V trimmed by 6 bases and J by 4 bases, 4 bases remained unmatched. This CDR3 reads CASSVGQATEAFF. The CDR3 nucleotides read TGTGCCAGCAGTGTGGGACAGGCCACTGAAGCTTTCTTT. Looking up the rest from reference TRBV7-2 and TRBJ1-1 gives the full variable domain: GAGVSQSPSNKVTEKGKDVELRCDPISGHTALYWYRQSLGQGLEFLIYFQGNSAPDKSGLPSDRFSAERTGGSVSTLTIQRTQQEDSAVYLCASSVGQATEAFFGQGTRLTVV.

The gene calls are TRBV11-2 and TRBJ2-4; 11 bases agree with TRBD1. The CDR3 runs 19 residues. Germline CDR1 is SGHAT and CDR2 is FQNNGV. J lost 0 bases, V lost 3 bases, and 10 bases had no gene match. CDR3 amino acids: CASSFWGQGGPIAKNIQYF. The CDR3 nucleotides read TGTGCCAGCAGCTTTTGGGGACAGGGGGGCCCTATAGCCAAAAACATTCAGTACTTC.

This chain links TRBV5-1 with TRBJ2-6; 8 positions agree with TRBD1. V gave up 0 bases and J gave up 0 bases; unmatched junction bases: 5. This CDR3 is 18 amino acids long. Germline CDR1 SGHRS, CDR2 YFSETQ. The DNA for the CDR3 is TGCGCCAGCAGCTTGGAGGCAGGGGGCTACTCTGGGGCCAACGTCCTGACTTTC. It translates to CASSLEAGGYSGANVLTF.

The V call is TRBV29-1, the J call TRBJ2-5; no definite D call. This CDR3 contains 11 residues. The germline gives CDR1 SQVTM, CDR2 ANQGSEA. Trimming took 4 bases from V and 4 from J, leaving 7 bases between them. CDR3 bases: TGCAGCGTTGTCGGCTCAGAGACCCAGTACTTC. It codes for CSVVGSETQYF.

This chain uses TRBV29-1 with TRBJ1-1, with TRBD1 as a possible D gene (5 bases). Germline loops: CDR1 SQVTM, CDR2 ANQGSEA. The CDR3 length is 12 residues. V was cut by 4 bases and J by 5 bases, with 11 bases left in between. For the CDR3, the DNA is TGCAGCGTTGCGGGGGAGGTAACTGAAGCTTTCTTT. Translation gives CSVAGEVTEAFF. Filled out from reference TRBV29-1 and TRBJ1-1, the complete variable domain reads SAVISQKPSRDICQRGTSLTIQCQVDSQVTMMFWYRQQPGQSLTLIATANQGSEATYESGFVIDKFPISRPNLTFSTLTVSNMSPEDSSIYLCSVAGEVTEAFFGQGTRLTVV.

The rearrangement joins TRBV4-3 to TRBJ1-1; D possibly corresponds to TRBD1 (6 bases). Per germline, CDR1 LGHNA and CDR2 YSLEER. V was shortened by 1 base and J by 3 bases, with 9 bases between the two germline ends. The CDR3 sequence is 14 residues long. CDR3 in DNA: TGCGCCAGCAGCCAAGGAACAGGGTACACTGAAGCTTTCTTT. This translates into CASSQGTGYTEAFF.

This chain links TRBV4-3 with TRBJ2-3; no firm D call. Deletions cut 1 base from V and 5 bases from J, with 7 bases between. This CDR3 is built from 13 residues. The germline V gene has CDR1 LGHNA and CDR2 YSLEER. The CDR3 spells CASSQAFGDTQYF. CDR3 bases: TGCGCCAGCAGCCAAGCCTTCGGAGATACGCAGTATTTT.

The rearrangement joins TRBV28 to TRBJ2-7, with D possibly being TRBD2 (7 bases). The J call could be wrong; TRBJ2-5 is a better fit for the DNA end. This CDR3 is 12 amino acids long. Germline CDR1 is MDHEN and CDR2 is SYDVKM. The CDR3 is CASGGAPETQYF. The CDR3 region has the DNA TGTGCCAGCGGGGGGGCCCCTGAGACCCAGTACTTC.

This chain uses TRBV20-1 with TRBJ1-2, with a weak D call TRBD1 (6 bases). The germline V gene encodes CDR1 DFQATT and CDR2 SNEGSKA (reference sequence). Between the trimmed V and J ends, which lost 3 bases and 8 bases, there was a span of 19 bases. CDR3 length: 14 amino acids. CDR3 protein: CSARKQGWGEGYTF. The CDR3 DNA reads TGCAGTGCTAGGAAACAGGGTTGGGGAGAAGGCTACACCTTC.

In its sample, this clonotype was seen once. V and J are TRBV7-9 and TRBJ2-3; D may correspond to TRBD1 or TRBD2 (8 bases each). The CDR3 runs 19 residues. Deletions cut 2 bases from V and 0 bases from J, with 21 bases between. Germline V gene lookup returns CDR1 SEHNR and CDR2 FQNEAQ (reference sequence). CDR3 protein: CASSLPDRGGGMSTDTQYF. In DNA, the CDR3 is TGTGCCAGCAGCTTACCCGACAGGGGCGGGGGGATGAGCACAGATACGCAGTATTTT. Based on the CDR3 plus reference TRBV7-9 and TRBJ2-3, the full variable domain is DTGVSQNPRHKITKRGQNVTFRCDPISEHNRLYWYRQTLGQGPEFLTYFQNEAQLEKSRLLSDRFSAERPKGSFSTLEIQRTEQGDSAMYLCASSLPDRGGGMSTDTQYFGPGTRLTVL.

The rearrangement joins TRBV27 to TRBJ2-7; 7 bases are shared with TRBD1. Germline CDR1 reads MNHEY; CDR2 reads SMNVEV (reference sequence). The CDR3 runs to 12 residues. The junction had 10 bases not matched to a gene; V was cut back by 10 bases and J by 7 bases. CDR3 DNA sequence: TGTGCCACCGGGACAGAGTTACGGGAGCAGTACTTC. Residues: CATGTELREQYF.

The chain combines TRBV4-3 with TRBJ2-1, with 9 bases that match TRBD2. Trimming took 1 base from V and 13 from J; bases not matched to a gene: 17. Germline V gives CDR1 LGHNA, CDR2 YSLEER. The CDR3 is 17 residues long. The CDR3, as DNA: TGCGCCAGCAGCCAAGGGGGGTTAGCGGGGGCCCAAGGGACCCAGTTCTTC. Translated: CASSQGGLAGAQGTQFF.

The CDR3 loop is CSARIGALVDTQYF. The CDR3 DNA reads TGCAGTGCTAGAATAGGGGCGTTGGTAGATACGCAGTATTTT. The gene calls are TRBV20-1 and TRBJ2-3; possibly TRBD1 for D (5 bases). Trimming cost V 2 bases and J 5 bases, with 14 bases left between them. Germline CDR1 and CDR2: DFQATT and SNEGSKA (reference sequence). CDR3 length equals 14 residues.

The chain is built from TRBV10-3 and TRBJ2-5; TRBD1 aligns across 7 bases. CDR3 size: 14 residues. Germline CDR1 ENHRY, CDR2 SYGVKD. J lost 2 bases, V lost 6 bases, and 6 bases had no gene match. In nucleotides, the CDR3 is TGTGCCATCAGCCTTACAGGGGTTCAAGAGACCCAGTACTTC. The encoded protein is CAISLTGVQETQYF.